These T cell receptor beta chains were read from a single sample in a study of blood T cell repertoires in COVID-19. Repertoires were generated with immunoSEQ multiplex PCR, while TCRdb's copy carries only in-frame clones and drops some. The sample contains 130,000 or so clones, 85% to 90% of which appear only once. Sequencing input: peripheral blood. Source of these receptors: a man aged 65-85 years with active COVID-19. CDR3s include the opening cysteine and the closing phenylalanine or tryptophan. The D gene is left open where the match is weak. Part of the rows lack a size; the others show once, few, many or a class for expanded clones.

TRBV5-1	TRBJ1-1	.	.	TGCGCCAGCAGCTCGGGGGTCGACACTGAAGCTTTCTTT	CASSSGVDTEAFF
TRBV7-9	TRBJ2-1	.	TRBD2	TGTGCCAGCAGCTCTAGCGGGAGCGATGAGCAGTTCTTC	CASSSSGSDEQFF
TRBV19	TRBJ2-1	.	TRBD1	TGTGCCAGTAGAGATGACAGGGGTGAACGCCTTGGCCAGTTCTTC	CASRDDRGERLGQFF
TRBV6-2/TRBV6-3	TRBJ1-1	.	.	TGTGCCAGCAGTTACTCGACCGGGAGCAGTCTTTCTGAAGCTTTCTTT	CASSYSTGSSLSEAFF
TRBV5-1	TRBJ2-7	.	TRBD1	TGCGCCAGCATCAAAACACGACAGGGGCGCTCCTACGAGCAGTACTTC	CASIKTRQGRSYEQYF
TRBV19	TRBJ2-3	.	TRBD2	TGTGCCAGTAGTCTGACTAGCGGGACTACAGATACGCAGTATTTT	CASSLTSGTTDTQYF
TRBV7-6	TRBJ2-7	.	.	TGTGCCAGCAGTCCTGGTCGCGAATCCTACGAGCAGTACTTC	CASSPGRESYEQYF
TRBV20-1	TRBJ2-7	.	.	TGCAGTGCTAGTACCGCGCCGCACTACGAGCAGTACTTC	CSASTAPHYEQYF
TRBV5-1	TRBJ1-2	.	.	TGCGCCAGCAGCTTGACAGGCCCTAACTATGGCTACACCTTC	CASSLTGPNYGYTF
TRBV21-1	TRBJ2-2	.	.	TGTGCCAGCGAAAAAGGGGGACAGAACACCGGGGAGCTGTTTTTT	CASEKGGQNTGELFF
TRBV28	TRBJ1-2	once	TRBD1	TGTGCCGGCAGCCTAGGGACAGCCTATGGCTACACCTTC	CAGSLGTAYGYTF
TRBV11-3	TRBJ2-1	.	TRBD2	TGTGCCAGCAGCTTAAACCACGGGACTAGCTATGAGCAGTTCTTC	CASSLNHGTSYEQFF
TRBV28	TRBJ1-3	.	TRBD1	TGTGCCAGCAGTTTAGGGACAGGGGAACGCACCATATATTTT	CASSLGTGERTIYF
TRBV7-9	TRBJ2-4	.	TRBD1	TGTGCCAGCAGCTTGGGGACAGGGGCCCTAGCCAAAAACATTCAGTACTTC	CASSLGTGALAKNIQYF
TRBV6-1	TRBJ2-7	.	TRBD1	TGTGCCAGCAGTGAGGGGACAGGGGGGGGATTCTACGAGCAGTACTTC	CASSEGTGGGFYEQYF
TRBV5-1	TRBJ2-7	.	.	TGCGCCAGCAGTTCTGGGGGACTTCCTTCCTACGAGCAGTACTTC	CASSSGGLPSYEQYF
TRBV28	TRBJ1-1	.	TRBD1	TGTGCCAGCGGGGGGGCAGGGGGCTCGGAAGCTTTCTTT	CASGGAGGSEAFF
TRBV18	TRBJ2-7	.	TRBD2	TGTGCCAGCTCACCTGTGGTAGCGGGAGGGCCCGAGCAGTACTTC	CASSPVVAGGPEQYF
TRBV9	TRBJ1-6	.	.	TGTGCCAGCAGCCCGACGGCAGTGAGGAATTCACCCCTCCACTTT	CASSPTAVRNSPLHF
TRBV27	TRBJ2-1	.	.	TGTGCCAGCAGTTTAAGGGGGAGTTCCTACAATGAGCAGTTCTTC	CASSLRGSSYNEQFF
TRBV19	TRBJ1-5	.	TRBD1	TGTGCCAGTGGACAGGGGAGGCTCTTCAATCAGCCCCAGCATTTT	CASGQGRLFNQPQHF
TRBV10-2	TRBJ1-2	.	.	TGCGCCAGCAGGGGGGCCCCCCCTGGCTACACCTTC	CASRGAPPGYTF
TRBV2	TRBJ2-5	.	.	TGTGCCAGCAGTCTCACAGGGAAAGAGACCCAGTACTTC	CASSLTGKETQYF
TRBV7-2	TRBJ2-3	.	.	TGTGCCAGCAGCCAGAGGGCTCAGACGCAGTATTTT	CASSQRAQTQYF
TRBV12-3/TRBV12-4	TRBJ1-4	.	.	TGTGCCAGCACCCCTCGACAGAATGAAAAACTGTTTTTT	CASTPRQNEKLFF
TRBV24-1	TRBJ2-1	.	.	TGTGCCACCAGTGTCTCGCCTAGCGCCAATGAGCAGTTCTTC	CATSVSPSANEQFF
TRBV2	TRBJ2-7	.	TRBD2	TGTGCCAGCGAAGCTAGCGGGAGCGGTTACGAGCAGTACTTC	CASEASGSGYEQYF
TRBV19	TRBJ2-2	.	.	TGTGCCAGTAGTACCCCCGGGAACACCGGGGAGCTGTTTTTT	CASSTPGNTGELFF
TRBV5-1	TRBJ2-7	.	.	TGCGCCAGCAGCTTAGGAGGGAACTCTTGGGAGCAGTACTTC	CASSLGGNSWEQYF
TRBV6-5	TRBJ2-5	.	.	TGTGCCAGCAGCGGGGAAGCGTCGACCCAGTACTTC	CASSGEASTQYF
TRBV28	TRBJ1-5	few	TRBD1	TGTGCCAGCAGTTCCCCTTCGACAGGGGGCGATCAGCCCCAGCATTTT	CASSSPSTGGDQPQHF
TRBV6-6	TRBJ2-7	.	TRBD1	TGTGCCAGCAGCCGACAGGGGCCGGGCGAGCAGTACTTC	CASSRQGPGEQYF
TRBV30	TRBJ2-1	.	.	TGTGCCTGGAAAGTTTCGGGGATCTACAATGAGCAGTTCTTC	CAWKVSGIYNEQFF
TRBV19	TRBJ2-3	once	.	TGTGCCAGTAGTATAGATCTTAGACTACTCACAGATACGCAGTATTTT	CASSIDLRLLTDTQYF
TRBV5-1	TRBJ2-1	.	TRBD2	TGCGCCAGCAGCTTAAGAGTTAGCGGGACGAATGAGCAGTTCTTC	CASSLRVSGTNEQFF
TRBV28	TRBJ1-2	.	.	TGTGCCAGCATTTTAGCGGGGGGCCATGGCTACACCTTC	CASILAGGHGYTF
TRBV30	TRBJ2-5	.	.	TGTGCCTGGAGGGCCCCGGGGGTGGGGGAGACCCAGTACTTC	CAWRAPGVGETQYF
TRBV11-2	TRBJ1-1	.	.	TGTGCCAGCAGCTCGGACAGAAACACTGAAGCTTTCTTT	CASSSDRNTEAFF
TRBV4-2	TRBJ2-7	few	TRBD2	TGTGCCAGCAGCCAAGATACGCGGGAGGGGGCCTACGAGCAGTACTTC	CASSQDTREGAYEQYF
TRBV5-8	TRBJ2-6	.	TRBD1	TGTGCCAGCAGCTTGTATGGGACAGGGTTCGGGGCCAACGTCCTGACTTTC	CASSLYGTGFGANVLTF
TRBV19	TRBJ1-1	.	.	TGTGCCAGTAGCCTTGGGGGCGGGAACACTGAAGCTTTCTTT	CASSLGGGNTEAFF
TRBV5-6	TRBJ2-3	.	TRBD2	TGTGCCAGCAGGCTGCGGGGGACTAGCACAGATACGCAGTATTTT	CASRLRGTSTDTQYF
TRBV28	TRBJ2-5	.	.	TGTGCCAGCAGTTTAAGGCAATTGGGGCCAATCAAAGAGACCCAGTACTTC	CASSLRQLGPIKETQYF
TRBV20-1	TRBJ2-7	.	.	TGCAGTGCTAGTAAGGTGGGAGTTAAAGGCGAGCAGTACTTC	CSASKVGVKGEQYF
TRBV28	TRBJ2-7	once	.	TGTGCCAGCAGTCCCCGGGACACTTCCTACGAGCAGTACTTC	CASSPRDTSYEQYF
TRBV18	TRBJ1-4	.	.	TGTGCCAGCTCATCGGGGGGTAATGAAAAACTGTTTTTT	CASSSGGNEKLFF